This T cell receptor beta chain appears in the sequencing data of a study of shared clonotypes between healthy human individuals. The assay was immunoSEQ multiplex PCR, and TCRdb's table has in-frame clones only and misses some. The sample contains about 1.1 million clones, roughly 74% of which appear only once. Germline V gene data show CDR1 as SGDLS and CDR2 as YYNGEE. The CDR3 has 15 residues. Unmatched junction bases numbered 3, after V lost 1 base and J lost 0 bases. The sample consisted of memory CD4+ T cells from PBMCs. Stated subset: CD45RA-negative fraction. This chain uses TRBV9 with TRBJ1-2; 7 bases are shared with TRBD1. The receptor was isolated from a man aged 18 to 35 in good health. Some clones in this sample may be carry-over from other donors' samples. The CDR3 DNA sequence: TGTGCCAGCAGCGTAACGGGACAGACTAACTATGGCTACACCTTC. It encodes CASSVTGQTNYGYTF.